This passage covers 22 T cell receptor beta chains from one sample sequenced in a study of cytomegalovirus exposure and HLA in healthy donors. Primers: 60 Vbeta forward and 13 Jbeta reverse. Profiled with immunoSEQ multiplex PCR; TCRdb holds only in-frame clones, not every one. The table shows 100,000 to 150,000 clones, with 76% occurring only once. Sequencing was performed on PBMCs. These receptors were collected from a middle-aged man in good health and CMV-seronegative.

The table lists this clone with a count of one. The chain couples TRBV21-1 to TRBJ2-1; the DNA was not used to check the table's D call, TRBD2. TRBV21-1 is flagged as a pseudogene. This CDR3 has 16 residues. CDR3 protein: CASSKWRGNIYNEQFF. The CDR3 DNA is TGTGCCAGCAGCAAATGGAGAGGAAACATCTACAATGAGCAGTTCTTC.

This clone came up once. V gene TRBV5-4 combines with J gene TRBJ2-7; 9 positions agree with TRBD1. The CDR3 covers 18 residues. Trimming cost V 4 bases and J 0 bases; bases outside gene matches: 14. Germline V gene lookup returns CDR1 SGHNT and CDR2 YYREEE (reference sequence). The chain's CDR3 is CASSQSGTGYQSSYEQYV. In DNA, the CDR3 is TGTGCCAGCAGCCAGTCCGGGACAGGGTACCAGAGCTCCTACGAGCAGTACGTC.

The chain is built from TRBV7-9 and TRBJ2-1, with unresolved D. V shed 1 base and J shed 7 bases, with 11 bases lying between them. The CDR3 sequence is 14 residues long. The germline V gene encodes CDR1 SEHNR and CDR2 FQNEAQ (reference sequence). The CDR3 protein is CASSLDQVRNEQFF. CDR3 sequence (DNA): TGTGCCAGCAGCTTAGATCAGGTACGGAATGAGCAGTTCTTC.

This sequence joins TRBV19 and TRBJ2-7; D may be TRBD2 (5 bases). The CDR3 loop spans 13 amino acids. V lost 4 bases and J lost 4, with 11 bases in between. CDR1 and CDR2 (germline): LNHDA, SQIVND (reference sequence). CDR3 coding DNA: TGTGCCAGTAGTAAGACTAAACAGTACGAGCAGTACTTC. This sequence encodes CASSKTKQYEQYF.

V gene TRBV29-1 combines with J gene TRBJ2-5; weak D call: TRBD1 (6 bases). The germline V gene has CDR1 SQVTM and CDR2 ANQGSEA. The V gene lost 8 bases and the J gene lost 7 bases, with 20 bases spanning the gap. This CDR3 has 13 amino acids. CDR3 DNA: TGCAGCTCGATTACAGGGAGAGCAAGGACCCAGTACTTC. Translating gives CSSITGRARTQYF.

J is TRBJ2-1 and V is TRBV30; 9 nucleotides align to TRBD1. V gave up 8 bases and J gave up 6 bases; unmatched junction bases: 11. Germline V gives CDR1 GTSNPN, CDR2 SVGIG (reference sequence). The CDR3 loop spans 14 amino acids. This CDR3 reads CAQVSGTGPNEQFF. For the CDR3, the DNA is TGTGCCCAAGTTTCCGGGACAGGGCCCAATGAGCAGTTCTTC.

The table lists this clone with a count of one. This chain links TRBV29-1 with TRBJ1-1; 9 bases align to TRBD1. The germline V gene has CDR1 SQVTM and CDR2 ANQGSEA. This CDR3 is 11 amino acids long. The V and J ends lost 6 bases and 6 bases, in that order; junction bases with no gene match: 2. The CDR3, as DNA: TGCAGCGTCGGGACAGGGCCTGAAGCTTTCTTT. Protein: CSVGTGPEAFF.

This chain uses TRBV5-4 with TRBJ1-2; maybe TRBD1 (6 bases). This CDR3 region has 15 residues. Germline V CDR1 and CDR2: SGHNT, YYREEE (reference sequence). V was shortened by 1 base and J by 4 bases, with 14 bases between the two germline ends. CDR3 sequence reads: CASSLLQGPPYGYTF. CDR3 coding DNA: TGTGCCAGCAGCTTGTTACAGGGCCCCCCCTATGGCTACACCTTC.

This chain uses TRBV5-1 with TRBJ2-1; TRBD2 aligns across 10 bases. With 0 bases clipped from V and 9 bases from J, the junction kept 6 bases outside the gene matches. This CDR3 is built from 15 residues. Germline V gene data show CDR1 as SGHRS and CDR2 as YFSETQ. In nucleotides, the CDR3 is TGCGCCAGCAGCTTGGAAGCGGGGGGGCTCAGTGAGCAGTTCTTC. Its translation: CASSLEAGGLSEQFF.

This clone was seen just once. V gene TRBV25-1 combines with J gene TRBJ1-4, with a tentative D call TRBD1 (6 bases). Germline V gives CDR1 MGHDK, CDR2 SYGVNS. V lost 3 bases and J lost 8, with 16 bases in between. The CDR3 is 15 residues long. CDR3 in amino acids: CASSDVQGVGEKLFF. The CDR3 DNA reads TGTGCCAGCAGTGATGTACAGGGAGTAGGGGAAAAACTGTTTTTT.

This clone turned up a few times. The chain links TRBV29-1 to TRBJ1-1; no firm D call. The CDR3 is 11 amino acids. The V gene lost 6 bases and the J gene lost 7 bases, with 12 bases spanning the gap. Per the germline V gene, CDR1 is SQVTM and CDR2 is ANQGSEA. CDR3 amino acids: CSVTGIGEAFF. CDR3 coding DNA: TGCAGCGTAACCGGGATAGGTGAAGCTTTCTTT.

The rearrangement joins TRBV6-1 to TRBJ2-7; 7 bases map to TRBD2. After removal of 1 base from V and 9 bases from J, the junction contained 12 bases not matched to a gene. Germline V gene lookup returns CDR1 MNHNS and CDR2 SASEGT. The CDR3 is 15 residues long. CDR3 region: CASSEGGGWELMQYV. Here the CDR3 DNA reads TGTGCCAGCAGTGAAGGGGGGGGGTGGGAGTTGATGCAGTACGTC.

The V call is TRBV18, the J call TRBJ1-2; a possible D gene is TRBD1 (6 bases). V was pared by 3 bases and J by 2 bases, with 13 bases between. The CDR3 runs 15 residues. Germline lookup yields CDR1 KGHSH and CDR2 LQKENI. The CDR3 reads CASSPKDSFNYGYTF. As DNA, the CDR3 is TGTGCCAGCTCACCCAAGGACAGCTTCAACTATGGCTACACCTTC.

The J gene is TRBJ1-1, the V gene TRBV6-5; a weak D match, TRBD1 (5 bases). The ends were cut back, 6 bases at V and 1 base at J, with 15 bases in the middle. The CDR3 has 15 residues. Per the germline V gene, CDR1 is MNHEY and CDR2 is SVGAGI. The CDR3 reads CASSLTDPSNTEAFF. The CDR3 DNA sequence: TGTGCCAGCAGCCTGACAGATCCCTCGAACACTGAAGCTTTCTTT.

The CDR3 DNA reads as TGCGCCAGCAGCCAAGTCCTCCGGCAGGGTACTAACTATGGCTACACCTTC. Its protein product is CASSQVLRQGTNYGYTF. The chain is built from TRBV4-1 and TRBJ1-2, with D maybe TRBD1 (5 bases). Germline V CDR1 and CDR2: MGHRA, YSYEKL. The V and J ends lost 1 base and 0 bases respectively, with 15 bases between them. The CDR3 contains 17 residues.

In its sample, this clone was seen once. The CDR3 sequence: CASSDVQAGELFF. The CDR3 nucleotides read TGCGCCAGCAGCGACGTCCAGGCCGGGGAGCTGTTTTTT. J is TRBJ2-2 and V is TRBV5-1; no definite D call. Trimming stripped 4 bases from V and 6 bases from J, with 10 bases between. The V gene's germline CDR1 is SGHRS and CDR2 YFSETQ. CDR3 length: 13 residues. The full variable domain, in which reference TRBV5-1 and TRBJ2-2 provide the parts outside the CDR3, is KAGVTQTPRYLIKTRGQQVTLSCSPISGHRSVSWYQQTPGQGLQFLFEYFSETQRNKGNFPGRFSGRQFSNSRSEMNVSTLELGDSALYLCASSDVQAGELFFGEGSRLTVL.

V usage is TRBV29-1 and J usage is TRBJ2-3; 12 bases line up with TRBD2. The CDR3 consists of 15 residues. Germline CDR1 and CDR2: SQVTM and ANQGSEA. Trimming at V came to 8 bases and at J to 5 bases, leaving 11 bases not matched to a gene. The CDR3 sequence: CSTSHLAGGQDTQYF. CDR3 sequence (DNA): TGCAGCACCTCCCACCTAGCGGGGGGGCAAGATACGCAGTATTTT.

This clone was found once. The rearrangement uses TRBV2 and TRBJ2-7, with TRBD2 matching over 7 bases. The CDR3 runs to 14 residues. Germline loops: CDR1 SNHLY, CDR2 FYNNEI. V trimming: 7 bases; J trimming: 1 base; junction bases outside the gene matches: 7. This chain's CDR3 is CASTPGGISYEQYF. The CDR3 region has the DNA TGTGCCAGCACCCCCGGGGGGATATCCTACGAGCAGTACTTC.

V usage is TRBV6-6 and J usage is TRBJ1-1; D possibly corresponds to TRBD1 (5 bases). The CDR3 runs to 12 residues. The V gene lost 3 bases and the J gene lost 6 bases, with 8 bases spanning the gap. Germline V gives CDR1 MNHNY, CDR2 SVGAGI (reference sequence). CDR3 region: CASSYKGSEAFF. As DNA, the CDR3 is TGTGCCAGCAGTTATAAGGGGTCTGAAGCTTTCTTT.

This clone occurred a few times. Its ends do not fully match the called genes, so a read error is possible. The chain has TRBV7-9 and TRBJ2-3, with 7 bases lining up with TRBD2. From germline, CDR1 is SEHNR and CDR2 FQNEAQ (reference sequence). The CDR3 totals 17 residues. CDR3 bases: TGTTCCAGCAGCTCCCAACTAGCGTCCATTACCACAGATACGCAGTATTTT. Amino acid sequence: CSSSSQLASITTDTQYF.

This clone was counted only a few times. The CDR3 loop reads CASSLGGSGSYTDTQYF. Written as DNA, the CDR3 is TGTGCCAGCAGCTTAGGAGGTAGCGGGAGTTACACAGATACGCAGTATTTT. The chain joins TRBV7-2 to TRBJ2-3; the match to TRBD2 covers 9 bases. Germline-derived CDR1 and CDR2 are SGHTA and FQGNSA. The CDR3 is made up of 17 amino acids. The trim removed 1 base at V and 2 bases at J, leaving 7 bases unmatched.

This chain links TRBV5-4 with TRBJ2-7, with 7 bases aligning to TRBD1. With 4 bases clipped from V and 1 base from J, the junction kept 8 bases outside the gene matches. The CDR3 is 15 amino acids. Per the germline V gene, CDR1 is SGHNT and CDR2 is YYREEE (reference sequence). Here the CDR3 reads CASSADRDPSYEQYV. The CDR3 bases are TGTGCCAGCAGCGCAGACAGGGACCCTTCCTACGAGCAGTACGTC.